This T cell receptor beta chain comes out of a study of blood T cell repertoires in COVID-19. Measured with immunoSEQ multiplex PCR; TCRdb has only the in-frame clones, and not every one. The sample contains around 56,000 clones, approximately 80% of which appear only once. This clone occurred once. Germline loops: CDR1 MNHEY, CDR2 SVGAGI. This CDR3 spans 13 amino acids. The junction had 10 bases not matched to a gene; V was cut back by 5 bases and J by 10 bases. J is TRBJ1-1 and V is TRBV6-5; 7 positions match TRBD1. The sequence came from a man between 60 and 70 years old with acute or convalescent COVID-19. Sequencing used peripheral blood. CDR3 bases: TGTGCCAGCAGTCTTACACTCCAGGGGGGAGCTTTCTTT. It specifies CASSLTLQGGAFF.